This entry lists 14 T cell receptor beta chains sequenced from one sample in a study of T cell responses to AZD1222 COVID-19 vaccine. TCRdb's copy holds only in-frame clones and misses some; the assay was immunoSEQ multiplex PCR. The data show about 180,000 clones, around 88% seen once. Source: peripheral blood, taken 28 days after the second AZD1222 dose. These receptors originate from an adult who received the AZD1222 COVID-19 vaccine.

The chain is built from TRBV3-1 (or the pseudogene TRBV3-2) and TRBJ1-2; D not resolved. The CDR3 is made up of 13 amino acids. Germline-derived CDR1 and CDR2 are LGHDT and YNNKEL (reference sequence). Trimming removed 2 bases at V and 2 bases at J, with 6 bases between. The CDR3 DNA sequence: TGTGCCAGCAGCCAATCCGCGAACTATGGCTACACCTTC. This translates into CASSQSANYGYTF.

A single count supports this clone. The CDR3 bases are TGTGCCACCAGCAGAGAGACAGGCTTTAACACCGGGGAGCTGTTTTTT. Translated: CATSRETGFNTGELFF. The chain recombines TRBV15 with TRBJ2-2, with D possibly matching TRBD1 (6 bases). In germline, CDR1 is LNHNV, CDR2 YYDKDF (reference sequence). The CDR3 sequence is 16 residues long. Trimming pared 0 bases from V and 2 bases from J, leaving 10 bases between.

The V and J genes are TRBV3-1 (or the pseudogene TRBV3-2) and TRBJ2-3; 8 nucleotides match TRBD2. The CDR3 is 15 amino acids. Germline CDR1 LGHDT, CDR2 YNNKEL (reference sequence). Trimming cost V 0 bases and J 1 base; bases outside gene matches: 0. The CDR3 DNA reads TGTGCCAGCAGCCAAGATAGCGGGGGCACAGATACGCAGTATTTT. Translated, it gives CASSQDSGGTDTQYF.

V and J are TRBV7-3 and TRBJ2-7; 9 bases align to TRBD2. This CDR3 spans 12 amino acids. Trimming removed 4 bases from V and 7 bases from J; junction bases left unmatched: 2. Germline values: CDR1 SGHTA, CDR2 FQGTGA. CDR3 amino acids: CASSSAGGEQYF. The CDR3 region has the DNA TGTGCCAGCAGCTCCGCGGGGGGGGAGCAGTACTTC.

The genes are TRBV5-8 and TRBJ1-1; D is unclear. The germline V gene encodes CDR1 SGHTS and CDR2 YDEGEE. The V end lost 5 bases, the J end lost 0 bases, and 5 bases lay between the germline ends. The CDR3 length is 12 residues. The CDR3 nucleotides are TGTGCCAGCAGAATTCTGAACACTGAAGCTTTCTTT. Its translation: CASRILNTEAFF.

V usage is TRBV3-1 (or the pseudogene TRBV3-2) and J usage is TRBJ2-7, with no clear D. Germline V gene data show CDR1 as LGHDT and CDR2 as YNNKEL (reference sequence). Trimming left V 1 base short and J 0 bases short, with 10 bases between. This CDR3 spans 15 amino acids. CDR3 sequence: CASSQVPESSYEQYF. In DNA, the CDR3 is TGTGCCAGCAGCCAAGTCCCAGAGAGCTCCTACGAGCAGTACTTC.

This rearrangement joins TRBV9 to TRBJ1-6; possible D gene TRBD1, 6 bases. Germline lookup yields CDR1 SGDLS and CDR2 YYNGEE. This CDR3 region has 14 residues. Trimming shortened V by 6 bases and J by 7 bases, and 14 bases separated the two germline ends. The chain's CDR3 is CASIRGMVNSPLHF. CDR3 nucleotide sequence: TGTGCCAGCATCAGGGGAATGGTAAATTCACCCCTCCACTTT. The full variable domain, its missing parts supplied by reference TRBV9 and TRBJ1-6, is DSGVTQTPKHLITATGQRVTLRCSPRSGDLSVYWYQQSLDQGLQFLIQYYNGEERAKGNILERFSAQQFPDLHSELNLSSLELGDSALYFCASIRGMVNSPLHFGNGTRLTVT.

This chain uses TRBV28 with TRBJ1-4, with 8 positions matching TRBD1. From germline, CDR1 is MDHEN and CDR2 SYDVKM. This CDR3 region has 15 residues. Trimming removed 4 bases from V and 7 bases from J; junction bases left unmatched: 8. The chain's CDR3 is CASSSGQGRGEKLFF. The CDR3 DNA sequence: TGTGCCAGCAGTTCAGGACAGGGAAGAGGTGAAAAACTGTTTTTT.

The genes are TRBV5-1 and TRBJ2-3; 9 nucleotides align to TRBD2. Germline CDR1 SGHRS, CDR2 YFSETQ. With 5 bases clipped from V and 1 base from J, the junction kept 5 bases outside the gene matches. CDR3 size: 15 residues. CDR3 bases: TGCGCCAGCAGGGTTGAGCGGGGGGGCACAGATACGCAGTATTTT. It translates to CASRVERGGTDTQYF.

This rearrangement joins TRBV4-1 to TRBJ2-5, with 10 nucleotides matching TRBD2. J was trimmed by 5 bases and V by 1 base; bases with no gene match: 7. Per germline, CDR1 MGHRA and CDR2 YSYEKL. There are 16 residues in the CDR3. The CDR3 bases are TGCGCCAGCAGCCAAGTTTTAGCGGGGGGCGGGGAGACCCAGTACTTC. Translated, it gives CASSQVLAGGGETQYF.

This chain joins TRBV4-3 and TRBJ2-1, with D possibly TRBD2 on 6 matching bases. In germline, CDR1 is LGHNA, CDR2 YSLEER. Trimming pared 0 bases from V and 4 bases from J, leaving 13 bases between. CDR3 size: 16 residues. The CDR3 spells CASSQDRGDGYNEQFF. For the CDR3, the DNA is TGCGCCAGCAGCCAAGATCGCGGGGACGGGTACAATGAGCAGTTCTTC.

Comments on this clone: One end of the junction varies from germline; a read error may be responsible. The V gene is TRBV2, the J gene TRBJ2-7; 13 bases line up with TRBD2. The CDR3 covers 15 residues. CDR1 is SNHLY, CDR2 FYNNEI, per germline. CDR3 DNA sequence: TGTGCCAGCAGAGAAGGACTAGCGGGGGCGTACGAGCAGTACTTC. Translated: CASREGLAGAYEQYF.

The CDR3 DNA reads TGTGCCAGCAGTGAACAGCCTGGCGGGTACGAGCAGTACTTC. Translation gives CASSEQPGGYEQYF. This rearrangement joins TRBV6-1 to TRBJ2-7; D is possibly TRBD2 (5 bases). The CDR3 totals 14 residues. Trimming removed 2 bases from V and 4 bases from J, with 12 bases in between. The germline V gene has CDR1 MNHNS and CDR2 SASEGT.

The genes are TRBV7-6 and TRBJ2-2; the D gene could be TRBD1 or TRBD2 (5 bases each). Germline lookup yields CDR1 SGHVS and CDR2 FNYEAQ. V was cut by 5 bases and J by 7 bases, with 17 bases left in between. This CDR3 has 15 amino acids. The CDR3 region has the DNA TGTGCCAGCAGCCAGGGCGGAAATGGGGGCGGGGAGCTGTTTTTT. Translated: CASSQGGNGGGELFF.